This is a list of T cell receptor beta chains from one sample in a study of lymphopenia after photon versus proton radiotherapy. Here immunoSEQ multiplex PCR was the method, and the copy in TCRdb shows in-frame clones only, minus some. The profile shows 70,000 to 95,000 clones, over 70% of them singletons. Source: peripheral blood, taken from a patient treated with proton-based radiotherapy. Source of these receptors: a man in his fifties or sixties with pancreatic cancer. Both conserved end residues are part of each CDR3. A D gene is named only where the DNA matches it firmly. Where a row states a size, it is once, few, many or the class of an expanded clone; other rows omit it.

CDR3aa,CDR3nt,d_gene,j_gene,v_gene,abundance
CASIQRGDYGYTF,TGTGCCAGCATCCAGCGGGGGGACTATGGCTACACCTTC,NA,TRBJ1-2,TRBV28,NA
CAISENLEGSTQYF,TGTGCCATCAGTGAGAACCTAGAGGGATCGACCCAGTACTTC,NA,TRBJ2-5,TRBV10-3,NA
CASSLLAGGLGQETQYF,TGTGCCAGCAGCTTGCTAGCGGGAGGATTGGGGCAAGAGACCCAGTACTTC,TRBD2,TRBJ2-5,TRBV11-2,NA
CASSGRLANYEQYF,TGTGCCAGTAGTGGGCGACTAGCTAACTACGAGCAGTACTTC,TRBD2,TRBJ2-7,TRBV19,few
CAWYWGATNYGYTF,TGTGCCTGGTACTGGGGGGCTACTAACTATGGCTACACCTTC,NA,TRBJ1-2,TRBV30,NA
CASSSSGRAYNEQFF,TGTGCCAGCAGCTCCAGCGGGAGGGCCTACAATGAGCAGTTCTTC,TRBD2,TRBJ2-1,TRBV28,NA
CASSLKRELDEQFF,TGTGCCAGCAGCTTGAAACGGGAGCTGGATGAGCAGTTCTTC,NA,TRBJ2-1,TRBV5-4,NA
CAISELHQGGDEQFF,TGTGCCATCAGTGAGTTACATCAGGGTGGGGATGAGCAGTTCTTC,NA,TRBJ2-1,TRBV10-3,NA
CASSFRSGTSGTDTQYF,TGTGCCAGCAGCTTTCGATCCGGGACTAGCGGCACAGATACGCAGTATTTT,TRBD2,TRBJ2-3,TRBV7-9,NA
CASSAGTSGSYEQYF,TGTGCCAGCAGTGCCGGGACTAGCGGCTCCTACGAGCAGTACTTC,TRBD2,TRBJ2-7,TRBV28,NA
CASSRLSGSGGEQFF,TGTGCCAGCAGTCGACTTAGCGGGAGTGGGGGTGAGCAGTTCTTC,TRBD2,TRBJ2-1,TRBV27,NA
CASRVGANVLTF,TGTGCCAGCAGGGTTGGGGCCAACGTCCTGACTTTC,NA,TRBJ2-6,TRBV28,once
CASRRFREGNQPQHF,TGTGCCAGCAGACGCTTCAGGGAGGGCAATCAGCCCCAGCATTTT,NA,TRBJ1-5,TRBV6-5,NA
CASSLAGVGGTQYF,TGTGCCAGCAGCTTAGCCGGGGTGGGGGGGACCCAGTACTTC,NA,TRBJ2-5,TRBV7-6,NA
CASGAMGSQTKQYF,TGTGCCAGCGGGGCGATGGGTTCTCAGACAAAGCAGTACTTC,NA,TRBJ2-7,TRBV25-1,NA
CASSNAGTGLYEQYF,TGTGCCAGCAGCAACGCGGGGACAGGGCTCTACGAGCAGTACTTC,TRBD1,TRBJ2-7,TRBV5-5,few
CASTFWGSADLENIQYF,TGTGCCAGCACATTCTGGGGTAGCGCCGACCTGGAAAACATTCAGTACTTC,NA,TRBJ2-4,TRBV28,NA
CASTLEGAGGNTIYF,TGTGCCAGCACCCTGGAGGGGGCAGGAGGAAACACCATATATTTT,TRBD1,TRBJ1-3,TRBV5-4,few
CARPAGGDLWGNTEAFF,TGCGCCAGACCCGCGGGAGGGGACCTTTGGGGGAACACTGAAGCTTTCTTT,NA,TRBJ1-1,TRBV23-1,once
CASSLGYRVDEKLFF,TGTGCCAGCAGCTTGGGTTACAGGGTAGACGAAAAACTGTTTTTT,NA,TRBJ1-4,TRBV7-2,NA
CASTPDIYTEAFF,TGTGCCAGCACCCCGGACATTTACACTGAAGCTTTCTTT,NA,TRBJ1-1,TRBV2,NA
CASSPGGTGLSDTQYF,TGCGCCAGCTCCCCAGGCGGGACAGGTTTATCAGATACGCAGTATTTT,TRBD1,TRBJ2-3,TRBV4-1,NA
CASSPGGGTSYNEQFF,TGCGCCAGCAGCCCCGGGGGGGGGACCTCCTACAATGAGCAGTTCTTC,TRBD2,TRBJ2-1,TRBV4-1,NA
CASSGGLASGELFF,TGTGCCAGCAGCGGGGGACTAGCGTCCGGGGAGCTGTTTTTT,TRBD2,TRBJ2-2,TRBV5-8,NA
CAWSVTSVREQFF,TGTGCCTGGAGTGTAACTAGCGTCCGCGAGCAGTTCTTC,TRBD2,TRBJ2-1,TRBV30,NA
CASSQEGRLGGLHLYNEQFF,TGCGCCAGCAGCCAAGAGGGCCGATTAGGCGGGTTACACCTTTACAATGAGCAGTTCTTC,NA,TRBJ2-1,TRBV4-3,once
CASSSGINEKLFF,TGTGCCAGTTCCTCGGGGATTAATGAAAAACTGTTTTTT,NA,TRBJ1-4,TRBV19,NA
CASRGPGTGKNEQYF,TGCGCCAGCAGGGGTCCCGGGACGGGGAAGAACGAGCAGTACTTC,NA,TRBJ2-7,TRBV5-1,NA
CASTSSSREQYF,TGTGCCAGCACTAGCTCTTCGCGCGAGCAGTACTTC,NA,TRBJ2-7,TRBV28,NA
CASSLGNRGIYEQYF,TGTGCCAGCAGCTTGGGGAACAGGGGGATCTACGAGCAGTACTTC,TRBD1,TRBJ2-7,TRBV5-6,NA
CASRGDSPDQPQHF,TGTGCCAGCAGGGGGGACAGTCCGGATCAGCCCCAGCATTTT,TRBD1,TRBJ1-5,TRBV27,NA
CASSLTTGTEAFF,TGTGCCAGCTCGCTCACGACGGGGACTGAAGCTTTCTTT,NA,TRBJ1-1,TRBV9,once
CASSPRTRVRGDTQYF,TGTGCCAGCAGCCCGAGGACTCGCGTTCGGGGAGATACGCAGTATTTT,NA,TRBJ2-3,TRBV5-6,NA
CASSLIRLANTGELFF,TGTGCCAGCAGCCTCATTAGGCTAGCGAACACCGGGGAGCTGTTTTTT,NA,TRBJ2-2,TRBV28,NA
CASGTGTTGELFF,TGTGCCTCCGGGACAGGGACCACCGGGGAGCTGTTTTTT,TRBD1,TRBJ2-2,TRBV28,few